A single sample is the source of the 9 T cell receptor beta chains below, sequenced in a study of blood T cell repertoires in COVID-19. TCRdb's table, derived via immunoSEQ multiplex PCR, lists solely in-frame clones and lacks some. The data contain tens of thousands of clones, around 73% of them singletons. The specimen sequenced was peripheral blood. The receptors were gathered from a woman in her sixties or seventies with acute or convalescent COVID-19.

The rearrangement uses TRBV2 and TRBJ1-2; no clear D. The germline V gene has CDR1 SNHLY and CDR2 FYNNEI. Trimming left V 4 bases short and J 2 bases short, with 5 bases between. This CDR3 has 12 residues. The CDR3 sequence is CASSGGNYGYTF. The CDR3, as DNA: TGTGCCAGCAGTGGCGGCAACTATGGCTACACCTTC.

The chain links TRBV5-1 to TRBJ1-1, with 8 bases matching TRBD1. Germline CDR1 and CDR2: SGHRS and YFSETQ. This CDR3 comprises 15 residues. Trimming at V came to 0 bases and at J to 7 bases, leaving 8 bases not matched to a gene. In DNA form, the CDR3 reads TGCGCCAGCAGCTTGGTGGGGATGGGGACAGGTGAAGCTTTCTTT. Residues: CASSLVGMGTGEAFF.

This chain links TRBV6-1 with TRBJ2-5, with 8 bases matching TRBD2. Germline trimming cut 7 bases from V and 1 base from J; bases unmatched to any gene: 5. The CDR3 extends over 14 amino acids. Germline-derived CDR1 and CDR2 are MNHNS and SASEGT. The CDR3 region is CASTTGTSQETQYF. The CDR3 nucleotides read TGTGCCAGCACCACAGGGACTAGCCAAGAGACCCAGTACTTC.

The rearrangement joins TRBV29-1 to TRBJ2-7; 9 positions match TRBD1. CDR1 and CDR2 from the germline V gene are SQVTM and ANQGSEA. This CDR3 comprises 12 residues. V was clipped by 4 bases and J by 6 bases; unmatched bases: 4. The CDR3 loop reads CSVGTGDGEQYF. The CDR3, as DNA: TGCAGCGTTGGGACAGGGGACGGCGAGCAGTACTTC.

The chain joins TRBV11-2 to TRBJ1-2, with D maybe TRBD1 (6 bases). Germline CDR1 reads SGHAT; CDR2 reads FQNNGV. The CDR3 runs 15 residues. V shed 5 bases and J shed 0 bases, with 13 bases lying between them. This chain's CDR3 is CASSPAGVANYGYTF. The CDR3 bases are TGTGCCAGCAGCCCAGCAGGGGTTGCTAACTATGGCTACACCTTC.

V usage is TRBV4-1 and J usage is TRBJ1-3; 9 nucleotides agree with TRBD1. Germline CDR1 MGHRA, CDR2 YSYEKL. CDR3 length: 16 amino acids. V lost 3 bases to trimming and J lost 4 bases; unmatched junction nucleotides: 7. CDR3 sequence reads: CASSHETGTGGNTIYF. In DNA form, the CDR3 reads TGCGCCAGCAGCCACGAAACCGGGACAGGGGGAAACACCATATATTTT.

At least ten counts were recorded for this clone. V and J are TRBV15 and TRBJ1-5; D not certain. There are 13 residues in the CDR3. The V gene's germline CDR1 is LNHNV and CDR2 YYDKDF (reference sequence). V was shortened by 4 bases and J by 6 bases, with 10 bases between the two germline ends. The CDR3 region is CATSKVGGQPQHF. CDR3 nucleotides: TGTGCCACCAGCAAGGTGGGAGGTCAGCCCCAGCATTTT.

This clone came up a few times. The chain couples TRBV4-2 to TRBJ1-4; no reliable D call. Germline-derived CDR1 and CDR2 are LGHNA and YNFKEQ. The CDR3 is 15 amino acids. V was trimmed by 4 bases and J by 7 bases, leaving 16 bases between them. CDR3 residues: CASSPQRAAGEKLFF. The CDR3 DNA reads TGTGCCAGCAGCCCCCAGAGGGCAGCAGGTGAAAAACTGTTTTTT.

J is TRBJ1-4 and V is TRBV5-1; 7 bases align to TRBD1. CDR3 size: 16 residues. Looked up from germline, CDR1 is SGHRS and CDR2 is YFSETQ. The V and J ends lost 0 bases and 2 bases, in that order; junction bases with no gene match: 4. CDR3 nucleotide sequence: TGCGCCAGCAGCTTGGGACAGGGAATTACTAATGAAAAACTGTTTTTT. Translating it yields CASSLGQGITNEKLFF.